The 27 T cell receptor beta chains reported below all come from one sample, sequenced in a study of shared clonotypes between healthy human individuals. The assay was immunoSEQ multiplex PCR, and TCRdb's table has in-frame clones only and misses some. Seen here are about 2.5 million clones, around 92% observed once, and the top ten hold around 0.35%. Sequenced: naive CD4+ T cells from PBMCs. Subset meaning: CD45RA+ positively selected. Receptors were obtained from a man aged 18-30 years in good health. Some clones in this sample may be carry-over from other donors' samples.

The chain couples TRBV30 to TRBJ2-7; 11 bases agree with TRBD2. The germline V gene has CDR1 GTSNPN and CDR2 SVGIG (reference sequence). CDR3 length: 15 amino acids. With 0 bases clipped from V and 3 bases from J, the junction kept 4 bases outside the gene matches. CDR3 nucleotide sequence: TGTGCCTGGAGTGTCCCGACTAGCGGGAACTACGAGCAGTACTTC. It yields the protein CAWSVPTSGNYEQYF.

This chain joins TRBV28 and TRBJ2-5; D remains unclear. Trimming left V 6 bases short and J 7 bases short, with 12 bases between. The CDR3 extends over 12 amino acids. Germline-derived CDR1 and CDR2 are MDHEN and SYDVKM. The CDR3 DNA sequence: TGTGCCAGCAGGGGAATGCGAGGGACCCAGTACTTC. As protein: CASRGMRGTQYF.

The rearrangement links TRBV18 to TRBJ2-7, with D unclear. The CDR3 extends over 14 amino acids. The V end lost 3 bases, the J end lost 6 bases, and 15 bases lay between the germline ends. CDR1 and CDR2 from the germline V gene are KGHSH and LQKENI. The CDR3 sequence: CASSPTPALGEQYF. CDR3 nucleotide sequence: TGTGCCAGCTCACCCACCCCTGCCTTGGGCGAGCAGTACTTC.

This clone occurred once. The V call is TRBV20-1, the J call TRBJ2-5; D is unresolved. This CDR3 comprises 11 residues. CDR1 DFQATT and CDR2 SNEGSKA come from the germline V gene (reference sequence). V lost 6 bases and J 7 bases, leaving 12 bases between the germline ends. The CDR3, as DNA: TGCAGTGCCCCTCTGGTGGGGACCCAGTACTTC. Translated, it gives CSAPLVGTQYF.

The chain combines TRBV21-1 with TRBJ1-5. TRBV21-1 is tagged as a pseudogene. CDR3 length: 16 amino acids. CDR3 loop: CASSTLRSPRGQPQHF. The CDR3 DNA reads TGTGCCAGCAGCACACTTCGCAGCCCCCGGGGTCAGCCCCAGCATTTT.

The CDR3 region has the DNA TGTGCCAGCAATAGGGGACCCCAAGAGACCCAGTACTTC. It is translated as CASNRGPQETQYF. The V call is TRBV9, the J call TRBJ2-5, with D possibly called TRBD1 or TRBD2 (5 bases each). From germline, CDR1 is SGDLS and CDR2 YYNGEE. The CDR3 covers 13 residues. With 6 bases removed from V and 1 base from J, the gap between germline ends came to 10 bases.

V is TRBV19 and J is TRBJ1-5; D is unclear. This CDR3 is built from 14 residues. V gave up 5 bases and J gave up 6 bases, with 14 bases separating them. The germline V gene encodes CDR1 LNHDA and CDR2 SQIVND (reference sequence). CDR3 residues: CASSPPSDGQPQHF. As DNA, the CDR3 is TGTGCCAGTAGTCCGCCGAGTGACGGTCAGCCCCAGCATTTT.

Points on this clone: Other DNA sequences from this sample encode an identical CDR3 as well. The chain is built from TRBV19 and TRBJ2-3, with TRBD2 matching 14 bases. Germline values: CDR1 LNHDA, CDR2 SQIVND (reference sequence). The trim removed 4 bases at V and 4 bases at J, leaving 1 base unmatched. The CDR3 covers 15 residues. CDR3 protein: CASSRGLAGADTQYF. The CDR3 nucleotides are TGTGCCAGTAGTAGGGGACTAGCGGGAGCAGATACGCAGTATTTT.

This chain links TRBV6-7 with TRBJ2-1, with unresolved D. TRBV6-7 is noted as an ORF with a role that remains uncertain. Trimming took 2 bases from V and 2 from J, leaving 7 bases between them. This CDR3 has 14 residues. CDR3 DNA sequence: TGTGCCAGCAGTTACGGGCAGACCTACAATGAGCAGTTCTTC. It yields the protein CASSYGQTYNEQFF.

The J gene is TRBJ1-2, the V gene TRBV7-2; possibly TRBD1 for D (5 bases). The V gene's germline CDR1 is SGHTA and CDR2 FQGNSA. The V gene lost 4 bases and the J gene lost 2 bases, with 14 bases spanning the gap. The CDR3 covers 15 residues. CDR3 coding DNA: TGTGCCAGCAGCTCGACACGGGGGAACAACTATGGCTACACCTTC. Its protein is CASSSTRGNNYGYTF.

The V call is TRBV5-6, the J call TRBJ2-5; a possible D gene is TRBD1 (5 bases). V was pared by 3 bases and J by 5 bases, with 14 bases between. The CDR3 has 14 amino acids. Per germline, CDR1 SGHDT and CDR2 YYEEEE. CDR3: CASSSTRAGETQYF. The CDR3 nucleotides read TGTGCCAGCAGCTCGACCCGGGCAGGGGAGACCCAGTACTTC.

This chain links TRBV15 with TRBJ2-7; the D gene is possibly TRBD1 (5 bases). Per the germline V gene, CDR1 is LNHNV and CDR2 is YYDKDF (reference sequence). Trimming cost V 1 base and J 4 bases, with 8 bases left between them. The CDR3 spans 13 residues. Written as DNA, the CDR3 is TGTGCCACCAGCAGAGGACAGTTTTACGAGCAGTACTTC. It encodes CATSRGQFYEQYF.

The chain has TRBV4-3 and TRBJ2-1; D is perhaps TRBD1 (6 bases). Germline V gives CDR1 LGHNA, CDR2 YSLEER. Trimming took off 4 bases at V and 1 base at J, with 23 bases between the two ends. The CDR3 has 19 amino acids. Written as DNA, the CDR3 is TGCGCCAGCAGCCCAGATTATTCCGGGACACCAAGGTCCTACAATGAGCAGTTCTTC. The encoded protein is CASSPDYSGTPRSYNEQFF.

V usage is TRBV7-3 and J usage is TRBJ2-3; 7 positions agree with TRBD1. Germline V gene data show CDR1 as SGHTA and CDR2 as FQGTGA. The junction had 6 bases not matched to a gene; V was cut back by 5 bases and J by 4 bases. This CDR3 contains 14 residues. The CDR3 is CASSRGQAPDTQYF. The CDR3 nucleotides are TGTGCCAGCAGCCGAGGACAGGCACCAGATACGCAGTATTTT. Full variable domain (remainder filled in from reference TRBV7-3 and TRBJ2-3): GAGVSQTPSNKVTEKGKYVELRCDPISGHTALYWYRQSLGQGPEFLIYFQGTGAADDSGLPNDRFFAVRPEGSVSTLKIQRTERGDSAVYLCASSRGQAPDTQYFGPGTRLTVL.

V usage is TRBV5-1 and J usage is TRBJ2-5; possibly TRBD2 for D (6 bases). V lost 2 bases and J lost 1, with 9 bases in between. This CDR3 has 14 residues. Germline V gene lookup returns CDR1 SGHRS and CDR2 YFSETQ. CDR3 residues: CASSFLGGQETQYF. As DNA, the CDR3 is TGCGCCAGCAGCTTCCTCGGGGGCCAAGAGACCCAGTACTTC.

The chain uses TRBV5-4 and TRBJ2-1; possible D gene TRBD2, 5 bases. CDR3 length: 13 amino acids. Germline V gene data show CDR1 as SGHNT and CDR2 as YYREEE (reference sequence). V dropped 0 bases and J dropped 10 bases, with 11 bases sitting between them. The CDR3 nucleotides are TGTGCCAGCAGCTTGGCCGAGCGGAGGGAGCAGTTCTTC. As protein: CASSLAERREQFF.

The chain is built from TRBV5-6 and TRBJ2-1; unclear D gene. Between the trimmed V and J ends, which lost 0 bases and 4 bases, there was a span of 17 bases. From germline, CDR1 is SGHDT and CDR2 YYEEEE. The CDR3 runs to 17 residues. The CDR3 region is CASSLGPLPDLYNEQFF. The CDR3 bases are TGTGCCAGCAGCTTGGGGCCCCTGCCGGACCTATACAATGAGCAGTTCTTC.

The gene calls are TRBV7-8 and TRBJ2-7; D tentatively reads TRBD1 or TRBD2 (5 bases each). The V end was cut by 0 bases, the J end by 2 bases, with 17 bases between. The CDR3 is 17 amino acids. Germline lookup yields CDR1 SGHVS and CDR2 FQNEAQ. The CDR3 sequence: CASSLASKRGPPYEQYF. The CDR3 region has the DNA TGTGCCAGCAGCTTAGCCTCTAAGAGGGGTCCCCCCTACGAGCAGTACTTC. The full variable domain, completed using reference TRBV7-8 and TRBJ2-7, is GAGVSQSPRYKVAKRGQDVALRCDPISGHVSLFWYQQALGQGPEFLTYFQNEAQLDKSGLPSDRFFAERPEGSVSTLKIQRTQQEDSAVYLCASSLASKRGPPYEQYFGPGTRLTVT.

The rearrangement uses TRBV12-1 and TRBJ2-5; the table calls TRBD1, which could not be checked here. TRBV12-1 is classified as a pseudogene. The CDR3 sequence is 16 residues long. The CDR3 nucleotides are TGTGCCAGCAGCTTTCTCTGTAGGGGAAAGGAAGAGACCCAGTACTTC. Residues: CASSFLCRGKEETQYF.

The chain joins TRBV18 to TRBJ2-2; 7 bases are a match to TRBD1. This CDR3 region has 16 residues. From germline, CDR1 is KGHSH and CDR2 LQKENI. The V gene end was trimmed by 2 bases and the J gene end by 2 bases; junction bases not matched to a gene: 5. The CDR3 bases are TGTGCCAGCTCACCAGCCGGGACAGTTAACACCGGGGAGCTGTTTTTT. Translated: CASSPAGTVNTGELFF.

The chain combines TRBV5-1 with TRBJ1-5; 8 positions agree with TRBD1. The CDR3 is 15 residues long. V shed 0 bases and J 1 base; nucleotides not matched to a gene: 0. Germline V gene lookup returns CDR1 SGHRS and CDR2 YFSETQ. CDR3 loop: CASSLGTGSNQPQHF. CDR3 nucleotides: TGCGCCAGCAGCTTGGGGACAGGGAGCAATCAGCCCCAGCATTTT.

V gene TRBV27 combines with J gene TRBJ2-5; 8 positions agree with TRBD1. The CDR3 is 13 residues long. Germline V CDR1 and CDR2: MNHEY, SMNVEV (reference sequence). After removal of 8 bases from V and 2 bases from J, the junction contained 4 bases not matched to a gene. CDR3 in amino acids: CASATGDQETQYF. CDR3 coding DNA: TGTGCCAGCGCGACAGGGGATCAAGAGACCCAGTACTTC.

The chain employs TRBV29-1 and TRBJ2-1; D is undetermined. Germline V CDR1 and CDR2: SQVTM, ANQGSEA. The CDR3 has 14 amino acids. Trimming shortened V by 7 bases and J by 4 bases, and 17 bases separated the two germline ends. The CDR3, as DNA: TGCAGCGGCATGAGGTTCCTCCCGTACAATGAGCAGTTCTTC. It specifies CSGMRFLPYNEQFF.

This clone came up a few times. At the DNA level, this CDR3 is encoded by other sequences in the same sample as well. The chain is built from TRBV2 and TRBJ1-2; D is unresolved. V lost 1 base and J lost 4, with 7 bases in between. The germline gives CDR1 SNHLY, CDR2 FYNNEI. The CDR3 runs to 13 residues. The CDR3 loop is CASSEGWGYGYTF. The CDR3 nucleotides read TGTGCCAGCAGTGAAGGGTGGGGCTATGGCTACACCTTC. The full variable domain, completed using reference TRBV2 and TRBJ1-2, is EPEVTQTPSHQVTQMGQEVILRCVPISNHLYFYWYRQILGQKVEFLVSFYNNEISEKSEIFDDQFSVERPDGSNFTLKIRSTKLEDSAMYFCASSEGWGYGYTFGSGTRLTVV.

The V and J genes are TRBV5-1 and TRBJ2-2; 10 nucleotides line up with TRBD2. J lost 4 bases, V lost 4 bases, and 4 bases had no gene match. The length of the CDR3 is 15 residues. CDR1 and CDR2 (germline): SGHRS, YFSETQ. CDR3 residues: CASSISGRGTGELFF. The CDR3 DNA reads as TGCGCCAGCAGCATAAGCGGGAGGGGCACCGGGGAGCTGTTTTTT.

The gene calls are TRBV18 and TRBJ1-4; TRBD1 agrees at 9 bases. J lost 5 bases, V lost 6 bases, and 4 bases had no gene match. Germline V gene sequence: CDR1 KGHSH, CDR2 LQKENI. The CDR3 consists of 14 residues. DNA for the CDR3: TGTGCCAGCTCTTTGACAGGGGGAAATGAAAAACTGTTTTTT. Its translation: CASSLTGGNEKLFF.

The chain is built from TRBV28 and TRBJ1-3; no definite D call. The V gene's germline CDR1 is MDHEN and CDR2 SYDVKM. CDR3 length equals 16 residues. Trimming cost V 2 bases and J 0 bases, with 11 bases left between them. Here the CDR3 DNA reads TGTGCCAGCAGTTTAGGCCCGGAATACTCTGGAAACACCATATATTTT. This encodes CASSLGPEYSGNTIYF.